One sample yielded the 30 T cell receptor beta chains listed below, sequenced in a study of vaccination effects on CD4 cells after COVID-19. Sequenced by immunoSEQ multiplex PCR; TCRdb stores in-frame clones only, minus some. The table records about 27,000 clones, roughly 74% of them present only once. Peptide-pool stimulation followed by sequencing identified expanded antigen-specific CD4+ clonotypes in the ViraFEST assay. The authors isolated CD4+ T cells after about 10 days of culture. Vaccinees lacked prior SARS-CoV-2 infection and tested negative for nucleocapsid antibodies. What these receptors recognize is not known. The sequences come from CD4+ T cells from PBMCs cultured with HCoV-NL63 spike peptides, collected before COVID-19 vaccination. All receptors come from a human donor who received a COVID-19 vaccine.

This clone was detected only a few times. CDR3 sequence reads: CASSLPGAPYNEQFF. CDR3 sequence (DNA): TGTGCCAGCAGTTTGCCGGGAGCCCCATACAATGAGCAGTTCTTC. This rearrangement joins TRBV28 to TRBJ2-1; D is possibly TRBD2 (6 bases). Germline V CDR1 and CDR2: MDHEN, SYDVKM. CDR3 size: 15 residues. Trimming took 3 bases from V and 4 from J, leaving 13 bases between them. Full variable domain (outside the CDR3, taken from reference TRBV28 and TRBJ2-1): DVKVTQSSRYLVKRTGEKVFLECVQDMDHENMFWYRQDPGLGLRLIYFSYDVKMKEKGDIPEGYSVSREKKERFSLILESASTNQTSMYLCASSLPGAPYNEQFFGPGTRLTVL.

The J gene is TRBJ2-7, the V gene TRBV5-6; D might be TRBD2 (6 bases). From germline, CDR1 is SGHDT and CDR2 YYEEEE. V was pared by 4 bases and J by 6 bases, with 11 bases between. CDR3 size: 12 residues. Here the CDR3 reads CASSRRLVEQYF. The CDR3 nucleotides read TGTGCCAGCAGCCGACGACTAGTCGAGCAGTACTTC. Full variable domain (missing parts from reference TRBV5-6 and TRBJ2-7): DAGVTQSPTHLIKTRGQQVTLRCSPKSGHDTVSWYQQALGQGPQFIFQYYEEEERQRGNFPDRFSGHQFPNYSSELNVNALLLGDSALYLCASSRRLVEQYFGPGTRLTVT.

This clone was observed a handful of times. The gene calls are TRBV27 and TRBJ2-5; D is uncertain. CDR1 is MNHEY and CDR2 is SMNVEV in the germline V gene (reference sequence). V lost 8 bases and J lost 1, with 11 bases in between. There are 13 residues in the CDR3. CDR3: CASPPSLQETQYF. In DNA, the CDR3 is TGTGCCAGCCCTCCCTCCCTCCAAGAGACCCAGTACTTC.

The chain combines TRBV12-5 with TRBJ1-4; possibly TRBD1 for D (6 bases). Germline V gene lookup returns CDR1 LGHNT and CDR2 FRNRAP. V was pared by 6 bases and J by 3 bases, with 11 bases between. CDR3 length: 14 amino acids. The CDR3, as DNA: TGTGCTAGTGGGGCGGGGGGCCCTAATGAAAAACTGTTTTTT. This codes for CASGAGGPNEKLFF.

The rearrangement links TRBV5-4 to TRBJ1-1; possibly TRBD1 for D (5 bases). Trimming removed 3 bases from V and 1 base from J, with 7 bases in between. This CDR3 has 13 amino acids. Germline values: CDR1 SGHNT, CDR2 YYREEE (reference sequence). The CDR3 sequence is CASSSGQNTEAFF. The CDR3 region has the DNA TGTGCCAGCAGCTCTGGACAGAACACTGAAGCTTTCTTT.

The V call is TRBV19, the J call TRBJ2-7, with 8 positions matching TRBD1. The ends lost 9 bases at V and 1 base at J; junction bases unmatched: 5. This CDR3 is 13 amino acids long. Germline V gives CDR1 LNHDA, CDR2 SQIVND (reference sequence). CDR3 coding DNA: TGTGCCAGCAACAGGGGGATTTCCTACGAGCAGTACTTC. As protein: CASNRGISYEQYF.

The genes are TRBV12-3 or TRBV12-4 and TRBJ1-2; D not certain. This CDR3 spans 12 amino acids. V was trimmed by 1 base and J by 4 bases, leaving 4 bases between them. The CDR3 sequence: CASSLVGYGYTF. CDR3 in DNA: TGTGCCAGCAGTTTAGTGGGCTATGGCTACACCTTC.

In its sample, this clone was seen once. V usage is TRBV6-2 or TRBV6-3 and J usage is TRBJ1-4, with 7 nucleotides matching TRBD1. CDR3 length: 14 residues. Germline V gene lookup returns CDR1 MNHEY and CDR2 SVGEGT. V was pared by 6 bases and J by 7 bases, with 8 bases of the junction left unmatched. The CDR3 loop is CASSHTGQLEKLFF. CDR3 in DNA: TGTGCCAGCAGCCACACGGGACAGCTTGAAAAACTGTTTTTT.

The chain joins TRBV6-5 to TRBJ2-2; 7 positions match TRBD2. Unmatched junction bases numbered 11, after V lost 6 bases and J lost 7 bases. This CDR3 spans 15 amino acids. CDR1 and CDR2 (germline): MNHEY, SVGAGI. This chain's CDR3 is CASSPRLAGDGELFF. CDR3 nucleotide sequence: TGTGCCAGCAGCCCCCGACTAGCCGGGGACGGGGAGCTGTTTTTT.

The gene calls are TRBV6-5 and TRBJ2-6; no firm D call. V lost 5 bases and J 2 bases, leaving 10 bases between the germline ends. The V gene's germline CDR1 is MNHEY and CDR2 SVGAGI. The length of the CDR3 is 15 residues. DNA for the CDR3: TGTGCCAGCAGTCCCCGAGAGCCTGGGGCCAACGTCCTGACTTTC. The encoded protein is CASSPREPGANVLTF.

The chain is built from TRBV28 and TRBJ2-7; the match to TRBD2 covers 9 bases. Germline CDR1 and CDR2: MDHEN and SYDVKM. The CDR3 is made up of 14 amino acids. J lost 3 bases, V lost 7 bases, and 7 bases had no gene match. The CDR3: CASNALAGFYEQYF. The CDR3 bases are TGTGCCAGCAACGCCCTAGCGGGGTTCTACGAGCAGTACTTC.

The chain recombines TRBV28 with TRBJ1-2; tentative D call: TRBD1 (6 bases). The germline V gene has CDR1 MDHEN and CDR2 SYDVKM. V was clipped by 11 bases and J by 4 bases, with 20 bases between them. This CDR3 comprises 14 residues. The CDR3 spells CASRGGPDSYGYTF. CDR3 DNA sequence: TGTGCCTCCCGGGGGGGGCCCGACAGCTATGGCTACACCTTC.

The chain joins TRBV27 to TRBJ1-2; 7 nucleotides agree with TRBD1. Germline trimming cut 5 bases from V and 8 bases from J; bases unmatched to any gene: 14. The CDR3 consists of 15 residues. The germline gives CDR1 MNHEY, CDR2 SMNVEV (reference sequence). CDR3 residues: CASSHRQGSGTGYTF. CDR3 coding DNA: TGTGCCAGCAGTCACCGACAGGGATCAGGGACGGGCTACACCTTC.

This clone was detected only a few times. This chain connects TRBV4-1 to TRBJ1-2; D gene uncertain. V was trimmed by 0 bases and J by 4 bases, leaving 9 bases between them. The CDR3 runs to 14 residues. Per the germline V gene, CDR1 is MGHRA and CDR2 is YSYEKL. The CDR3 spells CASSQELGGYGYTF. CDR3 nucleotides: TGCGCCAGCAGCCAAGAGTTAGGCGGCTATGGCTACACCTTC.

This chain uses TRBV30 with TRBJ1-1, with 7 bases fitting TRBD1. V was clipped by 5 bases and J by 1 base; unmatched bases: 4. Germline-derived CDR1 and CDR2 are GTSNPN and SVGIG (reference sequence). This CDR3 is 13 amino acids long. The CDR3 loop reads CAWHRGGNTEAFF. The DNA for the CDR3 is TGTGCCTGGCACAGGGGTGGGAACACTGAAGCTTTCTTT. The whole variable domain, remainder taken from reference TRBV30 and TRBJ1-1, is SQTIHQWPATLVQPVGSPLSLECTVEGTSNPNLYWYRQAAGRGLQLLFYSVGIGQISSEVPQNLSASRPQDRQFILSSKKLLLSDSGFYLCAWHRGGNTEAFFGQGTRLTVV.

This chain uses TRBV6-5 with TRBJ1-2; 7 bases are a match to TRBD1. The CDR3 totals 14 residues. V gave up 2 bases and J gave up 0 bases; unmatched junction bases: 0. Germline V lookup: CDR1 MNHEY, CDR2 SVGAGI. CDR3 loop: CASSYRGPNYGYTF. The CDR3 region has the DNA TGTGCCAGCAGTTACAGGGGGCCTAACTATGGCTACACCTTC.

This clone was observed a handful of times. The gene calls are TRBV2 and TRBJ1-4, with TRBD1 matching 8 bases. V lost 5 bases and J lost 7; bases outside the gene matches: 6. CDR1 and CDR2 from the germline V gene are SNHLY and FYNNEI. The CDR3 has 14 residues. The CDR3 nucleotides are TGTGCCAGCAGTAATATGGACAGGGTTGAAAAACTGTTTTTT. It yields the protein CASSNMDRVEKLFF.

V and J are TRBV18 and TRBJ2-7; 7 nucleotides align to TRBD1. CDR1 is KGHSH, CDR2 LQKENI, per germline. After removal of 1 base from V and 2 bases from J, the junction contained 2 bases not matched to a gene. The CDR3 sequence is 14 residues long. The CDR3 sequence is CASSPRQGAYEQYF. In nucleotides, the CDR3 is TGTGCCAGCTCACCACGGCAGGGGGCCTACGAGCAGTACTTC. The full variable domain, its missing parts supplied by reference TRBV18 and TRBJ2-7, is NAGVMQNPRHLVRRRGQEARLRCSPMKGHSHVYWYRQLPEEGLKFMVYLQKENIIDESGMPKERFSAEFPKEGPSILRIQQVVRGDSAAYFCASSPRQGAYEQYFGPGTRLTVT.

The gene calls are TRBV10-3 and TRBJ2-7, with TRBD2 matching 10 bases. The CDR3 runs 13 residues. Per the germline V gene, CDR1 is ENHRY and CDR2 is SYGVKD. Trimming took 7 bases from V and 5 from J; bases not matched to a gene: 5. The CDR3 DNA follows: TGTGCCATCACCGGGACTAGCGACCACGAGCAGTACTTC. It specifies CAITGTSDHEQYF.

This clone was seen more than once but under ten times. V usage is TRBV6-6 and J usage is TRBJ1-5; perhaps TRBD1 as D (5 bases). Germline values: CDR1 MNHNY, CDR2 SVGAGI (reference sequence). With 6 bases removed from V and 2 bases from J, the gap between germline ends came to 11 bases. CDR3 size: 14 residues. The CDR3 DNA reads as TGTGCCAGCAGGGGGGACTCCCGCAATCAGCCCCAGCATTTT. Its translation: CASRGDSRNQPQHF.

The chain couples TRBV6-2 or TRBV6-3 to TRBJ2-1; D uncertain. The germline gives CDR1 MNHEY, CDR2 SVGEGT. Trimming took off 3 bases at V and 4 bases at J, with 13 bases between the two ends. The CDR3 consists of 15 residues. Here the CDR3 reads CASSYSQPVYNEQFF. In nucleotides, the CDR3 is TGTGCCAGCAGTTATTCCCAACCCGTATACAATGAGCAGTTCTTC.

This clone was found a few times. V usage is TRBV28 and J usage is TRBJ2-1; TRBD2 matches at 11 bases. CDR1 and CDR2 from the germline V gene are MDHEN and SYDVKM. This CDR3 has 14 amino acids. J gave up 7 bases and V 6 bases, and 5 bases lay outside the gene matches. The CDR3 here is CASRPGLAVNEQFF. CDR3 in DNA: TGTGCCAGCAGGCCGGGACTAGCGGTTAATGAGCAGTTCTTC.

The CDR3 region has the DNA TGTGCCAGCAGTCTCGGCAATCAGCCCCAGCATTTT. The encoded protein is CASSLGNQPQHF. The rearrangement uses TRBV12-3 or TRBV12-4 and TRBJ1-5; D not resolved. V was trimmed by 5 bases and J by 2 bases, leaving 4 bases between them. The CDR3 is 12 residues long.

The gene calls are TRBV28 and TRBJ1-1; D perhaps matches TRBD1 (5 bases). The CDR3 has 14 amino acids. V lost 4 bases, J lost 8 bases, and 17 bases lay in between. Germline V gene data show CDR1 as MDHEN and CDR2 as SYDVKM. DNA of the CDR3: TGTGCCAGCAGTTCCTTCGGGGGGGACCTCGAAGCTTTCTTT. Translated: CASSSFGGDLEAFF.

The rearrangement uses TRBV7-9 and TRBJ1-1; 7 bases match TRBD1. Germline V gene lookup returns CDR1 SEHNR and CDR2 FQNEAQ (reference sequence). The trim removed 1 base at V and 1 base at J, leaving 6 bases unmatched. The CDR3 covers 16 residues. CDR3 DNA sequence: TGTGCCAGCAGCTTAGGGACAGGATTAGGGAACACTGAAGCTTTCTTT. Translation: CASSLGTGLGNTEAFF.

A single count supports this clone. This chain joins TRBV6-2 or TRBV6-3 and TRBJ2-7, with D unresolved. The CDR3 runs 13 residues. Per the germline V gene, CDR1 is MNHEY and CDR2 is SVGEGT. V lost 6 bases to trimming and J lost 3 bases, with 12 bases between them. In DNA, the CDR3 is TGTGCCAGCAGCCCGGAAGAGGTCTACGAGCAGTACTTC. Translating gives CASSPEEVYEQYF.

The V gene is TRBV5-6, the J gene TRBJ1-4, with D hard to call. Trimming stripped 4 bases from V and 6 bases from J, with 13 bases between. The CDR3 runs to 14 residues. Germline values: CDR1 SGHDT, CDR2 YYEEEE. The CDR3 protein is CASSPDGPDEKLFF. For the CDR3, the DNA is TGTGCCAGCAGCCCTGACGGACCGGATGAAAAACTGTTTTTT.

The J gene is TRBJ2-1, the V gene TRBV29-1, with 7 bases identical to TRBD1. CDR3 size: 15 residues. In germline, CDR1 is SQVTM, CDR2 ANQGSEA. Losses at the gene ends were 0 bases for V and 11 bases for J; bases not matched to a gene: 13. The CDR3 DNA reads TGCAGCGTTGAAGACACATTGGCACGGACAGGAAAGCAGTTCTTC. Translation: CSVEDTLARTGKQFF.

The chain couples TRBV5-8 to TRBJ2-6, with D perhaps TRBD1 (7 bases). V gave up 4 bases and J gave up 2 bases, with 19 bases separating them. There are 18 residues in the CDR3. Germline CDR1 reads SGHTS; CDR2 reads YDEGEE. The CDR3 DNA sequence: TGTGCCAGCAGCCGGGGGACAGCCCTTTTCGCTGGGGCCAACGTCCTGACTTTC. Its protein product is CASSRGTALFAGANVLTF.

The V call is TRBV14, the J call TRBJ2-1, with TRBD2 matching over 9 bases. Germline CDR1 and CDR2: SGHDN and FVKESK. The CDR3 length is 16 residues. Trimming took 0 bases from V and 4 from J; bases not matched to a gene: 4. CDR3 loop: CASSQDGGGDYNEQFF. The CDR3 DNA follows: TGTGCCAGCAGCCAAGACGGCGGGGGGGATTACAATGAGCAGTTCTTC.